This entry lists 29 T cell receptor beta chains sequenced from one sample in a study of blood T cell repertoires in COVID-19. Sequencing used immunoSEQ multiplex PCR; TCRdb keeps in-frame clones, though not all of them. Here the sample spans some 58,000 clones, 90% being singletons. The material sequenced was peripheral blood. All receptors derive from a middle-aged man with acute or convalescent COVID-19.

The CDR3 protein is CATMEEENTEAFF. For the CDR3, the DNA is TGTGCCACGATGGAGGAGGAGAACACTGAAGCTTTCTTT. This chain connects TRBV24-1 to TRBJ1-1, with D unresolved. V dropped 10 bases and J dropped 1 base, with 12 bases sitting between them. Germline CDR1 is KGHDR and CDR2 is SFDVKD. CDR3 length: 13 residues.

The CDR3: CASSLNRDTSGEQYF. The CDR3 DNA is TGTGCCAGCAGCTTAAATCGGGACACTTCGGGTGAGCAGTACTTC. V usage is TRBV7-2 and J usage is TRBJ2-7, with D possibly matching TRBD1 (6 bases). Germline V gene data show CDR1 as SGHTA and CDR2 as FQGNSA. This CDR3 contains 15 residues. Trimming removed 2 bases from V and 7 bases from J, with 18 bases in between.

The chain has TRBV5-6 and TRBJ2-5, with 9 positions matching TRBD1. J was trimmed by 5 bases and V by 5 bases; bases with no gene match: 16. This CDR3 has 17 residues. In germline, CDR1 is SGHDT, CDR2 YYEEEE. Here the CDR3 reads CASRVRRTGVYFETQYF. Here the CDR3 DNA reads TGTGCCAGCAGGGTGCGTCGGACAGGGGTTTATTTTGAGACCCAGTACTTC.

The chain is built from TRBV5-1 and TRBJ2-1, with 10 bases identical to TRBD2. The V and J ends lost 3 bases and 9 bases, in that order; junction bases with no gene match: 12. Germline CDR1 and CDR2: SGHRS and YFSETQ. This CDR3 has 16 residues. This CDR3 is CASSSTGPSGSTEQFF. The CDR3 DNA sequence: TGCGCCAGCAGCTCGACAGGGCCTAGCGGGAGTACTGAGCAGTTCTTC.

The CDR3: CATSVTVTNEKLFF. The CDR3 nucleotides read TGTGCCACCAGCGTGACAGTTACTAATGAAAAACTGTTTTTT. The J gene is TRBJ1-4, the V gene TRBV15; perhaps TRBD1 as D (5 bases). Per the germline V gene, CDR1 is LNHNV and CDR2 is YYDKDF (reference sequence). V was cut by 5 bases and J by 2 bases, with 9 bases left in between. The CDR3 is made up of 14 amino acids.

The V gene is TRBV5-1, the J gene TRBJ2-1; 7 bases agree with TRBD2. Germline CDR1 and CDR2: SGHRS and YFSETQ. The V segment lost 0 bases and the J segment 4 bases; nucleotides outside the gene matches: 1. The CDR3 has 14 residues. The CDR3 sequence: CASSLAAGYNEQFF. For the CDR3, the DNA is TGCGCCAGCAGCTTGGCAGCGGGATACAATGAGCAGTTCTTC.

The chain couples TRBV4-2 to TRBJ1-6; the match to TRBD1 covers 7 bases. With V trimmed by 1 base and J by 7 bases, 4 bases remained unmatched. Germline V CDR1 and CDR2: LGHNA, YNFKEQ. This CDR3 is 15 amino acids long. The CDR3 coding sequence is TGTGCCAGCAGCCAAGTTGGGACAGACAATTCACCCCTCCACTTT. Translating it yields CASSQVGTDNSPLHF.

CDR3 coding DNA: TGTGCCAGCAGCTTAGGGGGGGTATACACTGAAGCTTTCTTT. Protein sequence: CASSLGGVYTEAFF. The chain joins TRBV7-9 to TRBJ1-1; weak D call: TRBD1 (5 bases). V was clipped by 1 base and J by 3 bases, with 9 bases between them. Per the germline V gene, CDR1 is SEHNR and CDR2 is FQNEAQ (reference sequence). CDR3 size: 14 residues.

V gene TRBV9 combines with J gene TRBJ2-5, with no clear D. V shed 3 bases and J shed 1 base, with 7 bases lying between them. This CDR3 has 13 amino acids. Per germline, CDR1 SGDLS and CDR2 YYNGEE. In DNA, the CDR3 is TGTGCCAGCAGCGCAACTTCCCAAGAGACCCAGTACTTC. Translated: CASSATSQETQYF.

This chain joins TRBV11-3 and TRBJ2-5, with D unclear. Germline V CDR1 and CDR2: SGHNT, YENEEA. The CDR3 runs to 14 residues. V was clipped by 0 bases and J by 5 bases, with 10 bases between them. In nucleotides, the CDR3 is TGTGCCAGCAGCTTAGAGCCCGGAGCGGAGACCCAGTACTTC. It codes for CASSLEPGAETQYF. The whole variable domain, remainder taken from reference TRBV11-3 and TRBJ2-5, is EAGVVQSPRYKIIEKKQPVAFWCNPISGHNTLYWYLQNLGQGPELLIRYENEEAVDDSQLPKDRFSAERLKGVDSTLKIQPAELGDSAVYLCASSLEPGAETQYFGPGTRLLVL.

The rearrangement uses TRBV29-1 and TRBJ2-7; TRBD2 aligns across 10 bases. The germline V gene has CDR1 SQVTM and CDR2 ANQGSEA. J was trimmed by 5 bases and V by 3 bases; bases with no gene match: 4. This CDR3 has 13 residues. This CDR3 is CSVEGLAGDEQYF. CDR3 bases: TGCAGCGTTGAGGGCCTAGCGGGAGACGAGCAGTACTTC.

The gene calls are TRBV7-9 and TRBJ2-7, with 12 bases lining up with TRBD2. Trimming removed 6 bases from V and 6 bases from J; junction bases left unmatched: 6. The CDR3 totals 14 residues. Germline V gene sequence: CDR1 SEHNR, CDR2 FQNEAQ (reference sequence). The CDR3 sequence: CASSKGLAGTEQYF. The CDR3 region has the DNA TGTGCCAGCAGTAAGGGACTAGCGGGTACCGAGCAGTACTTC.

The chain carries TRBV6-1 and TRBJ1-2; a possible D gene is TRBD1 (5 bases). Per the germline V gene, CDR1 is MNHNS and CDR2 is SASEGT. With 2 bases removed from V and 8 bases from J, the gap between germline ends came to 18 bases. The CDR3 is 15 amino acids. CDR3 nucleotide sequence: TGTGCCAGCAGTGAATCCACGGTTGGGGCACGGGGCTACACCTTC. Its translation: CASSESTVGARGYTF.

The chain combines TRBV7-2 with TRBJ2-1; TRBD2 agrees at 9 bases. The junction had 9 bases not matched to a gene; V was cut back by 1 base and J by 8 bases. This CDR3 spans 16 amino acids. In germline, CDR1 is SGHTA, CDR2 FQGNSA. This CDR3 is CASSLVVAGAWDEQFF. The CDR3 region has the DNA TGTGCCAGCAGCTTAGTTGTAGCGGGAGCTTGGGATGAGCAGTTCTTC.

This chain links TRBV6-6 with TRBJ2-5, with 7 positions matching TRBD1. J lost 2 bases, V lost 6 bases, and 0 bases had no gene match. The CDR3 is 12 amino acids. CDR1 MNHNY and CDR2 SVGAGI come from the germline V gene (reference sequence). Written as DNA, the CDR3 is TGTGCCAGCAGGACAGGGCAAGAGACCCAGTACTTC. It specifies CASRTGQETQYF.

The chain couples TRBV30 to TRBJ2-1; 10 positions agree with TRBD2. This CDR3 is built from 16 residues. Per germline, CDR1 GTSNPN and CDR2 SVGIG (reference sequence). Trimming cost V 5 bases and J 7 bases; bases outside gene matches: 14. CDR3 nucleotides: TGTGCCTGGGGCCGTTCGGGGCCAGCGGGAGGGAATGAGCAGTTCTTC. This translates into CAWGRSGPAGGNEQFF.

This clone was seen a few times. V gene TRBV5-1 combines with J gene TRBJ1-5, with D hard to call. Between the trimmed V and J ends, which lost 0 bases and 8 bases, there was a span of 9 bases. Germline V gene data show CDR1 as SGHRS and CDR2 as YFSETQ. The CDR3 covers 13 residues. In DNA form, the CDR3 reads TGCGCCAGCAGCTTGGCGGGAACGGAGCCCCAGCATTTT. Translating gives CASSLAGTEPQHF.

This clone has more than one count but fewer than ten. The V call is TRBV11-3, the J call TRBJ2-2, with D possibly being TRBD1 (6 bases). V was cut by 5 bases and J by 1 base, with 11 bases left in between. Germline-derived CDR1 and CDR2 are SGHNT and YENEEA. This CDR3 has 15 amino acids. CDR3 in amino acids: CASSPNRVNTGELFF. In DNA form, the CDR3 reads TGTGCCAGCAGCCCGAACAGGGTGAACACCGGGGAGCTGTTTTTT.

The V and J genes are TRBV18 and TRBJ2-3; TRBD1 agrees at 10 bases. V lost 3 bases and J lost 6; bases outside the gene matches: 6. Looked up from germline, CDR1 is KGHSH and CDR2 is LQKENI. This CDR3 spans 15 amino acids. In nucleotides, the CDR3 is TGTGCCAGCTCACCCCTGACAGGGGGCGGGGATACGCAGTATTTT. Encoded protein: CASSPLTGGGDTQYF. Drawing the rest from reference TRBV18 and TRBJ2-3, the complete variable domain is NAGVMQNPRHLVRRRGQEARLRCSPMKGHSHVYWYRQLPEEGLKFMVYLQKENIIDESGMPKERFSAEFPKEGPSILRIQQVVRGDSAAYFCASSPLTGGGDTQYFGPGTRLTVL.

The chain couples TRBV10-3 to TRBJ2-7; a possible D gene is TRBD1 (6 bases). The germline gives CDR1 ENHRY, CDR2 SYGVKD. The ends were cut back, 4 bases at V and 4 bases at J, with 11 bases in the middle. This CDR3 spans 13 amino acids. The CDR3 spells CAISARGRYEQYF. CDR3 in DNA: TGTGCCATCAGTGCCAGGGGAAGGTACGAGCAGTACTTC.

The chain has TRBV11-3 and TRBJ2-7; possible D gene TRBD1, 6 bases. CDR1 is SGHNT, CDR2 YENEEA, per germline. V lost 5 bases to trimming and J lost 0 bases, with 8 bases between them. The CDR3 runs 13 residues. CDR3 coding DNA: TGTGCCAGCAGCCCGGACAGCTCCTACGAGCAGTACTTC. The encoded protein is CASSPDSSYEQYF.

V and J are TRBV5-1 and TRBJ2-7, with 7 bases matching TRBD1. V dropped 4 bases and J dropped 0; count of bases not matched to a gene: 4. Germline V lookup: CDR1 SGHRS, CDR2 YFSETQ. CDR3 length: 14 amino acids. The DNA of the CDR3 is TGCGCCAGCAGCCCACAGGGGACCTCCTACGAGCAGTACTTC. Its protein is CASSPQGTSYEQYF.

The chain combines TRBV24-1 with TRBJ2-1; 9 bases line up with TRBD1. CDR1 KGHDR and CDR2 SFDVKD come from the germline V gene. The CDR3 sequence is 17 residues long. The V and J ends lost 4 bases and 6 bases, in that order; junction bases with no gene match: 12. The CDR3: CATSETLPGQGTNEQFF. The CDR3 bases are TGTGCCACCAGTGAGACCTTACCGGGACAGGGTACCAATGAGCAGTTCTTC.

The V and J genes are TRBV7-2 and TRBJ2-7; 10 bases line up with TRBD2. There are 16 residues in the CDR3. The V gene's germline CDR1 is SGHTA and CDR2 FQGNSA. V gave up 5 bases and J gave up 1 base; unmatched junction bases: 8. CDR3 coding DNA: TGTGCCAGCAGCCGGGGGGGACTAGCGCCTTCCTACGAGCAGTACTTC. Translated, it gives CASSRGGLAPSYEQYF.

The J gene is TRBJ2-5, the V gene TRBV15; TRBD2 matches 7 bases. Trimming cost V 1 base and J 5 bases; bases outside gene matches: 4. This CDR3 is built from 14 residues. Germline-derived CDR1 and CDR2 are LNHNV and YYDKDF (reference sequence). CDR3 in amino acids: CATSRGTRGETQYF. As DNA, the CDR3 is TGTGCCACCAGCAGAGGGACTAGGGGCGAGACCCAGTACTTC.

The V call is TRBV5-1, the J call TRBJ2-7; 9 positions match TRBD2. The CDR3 sequence is 14 residues long. In germline, CDR1 is SGHRS, CDR2 YFSETQ. Unmatched junction bases numbered 11, after V lost 7 bases and J lost 6 bases. For the CDR3, the DNA is TGCGCCAGCGGTGTTAGCGGGAGCAGTGTCGAGCAGTACTTC. Translated, it gives CASGVSGSSVEQYF.

This rearrangement joins TRBV12-1 to TRBJ2-7; the table's D call, TRBD2, has no DNA check behind it. TRBV12-1 is given as a pseudogene. This CDR3 is built from 15 residues. Written as DNA, the CDR3 is TGTGCCAGCAGCCACTATAGCGGGAACCCGCGGGAGCAGTACTTC. Amino acid sequence: CASSHYSGNPREQYF.

The genes are TRBV11-1 and TRBJ2-1; weak D call: TRBD1 (5 bases). This CDR3 has 16 residues. V was trimmed by 2 bases and J by 0 bases, leaving 11 bases between them. From germline, CDR1 is SGHAT and CDR2 FQDESV (reference sequence). CDR3 loop: CASSLMGQSSYNEQFF. The CDR3 coding sequence is TGTGCCAGCAGCTTAATGGGGCAGAGCTCCTACAATGAGCAGTTCTTC.

This chain links TRBV11-2 with TRBJ2-1; D is perhaps TRBD1 (5 bases). V was cut by 0 bases and J by 7 bases, with 19 bases left in between. CDR3 length: 17 amino acids. CDR1 and CDR2 from the germline V gene are SGHAT and FQNNGV. CDR3 in DNA: TGTGCCAGCAGCTTAGATTTAGGGGCAGTCTCAAGGAATGAGCAGTTCTTC. As protein: CASSLDLGAVSRNEQFF.